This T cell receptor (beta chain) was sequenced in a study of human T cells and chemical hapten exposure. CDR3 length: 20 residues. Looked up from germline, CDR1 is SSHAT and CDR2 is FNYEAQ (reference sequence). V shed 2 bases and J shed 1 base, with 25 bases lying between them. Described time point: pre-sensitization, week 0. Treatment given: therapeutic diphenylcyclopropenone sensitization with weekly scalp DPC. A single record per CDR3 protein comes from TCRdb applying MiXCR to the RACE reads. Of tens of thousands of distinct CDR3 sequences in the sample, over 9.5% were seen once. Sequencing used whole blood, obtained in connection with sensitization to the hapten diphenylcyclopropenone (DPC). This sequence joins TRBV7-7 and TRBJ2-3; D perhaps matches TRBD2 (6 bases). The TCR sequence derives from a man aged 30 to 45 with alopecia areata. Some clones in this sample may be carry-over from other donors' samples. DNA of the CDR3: TGTGCCAGCAGCTTATGGCATGCGCGCGGGGTGACGGGCTGCACAGATACGCAGTATTTT. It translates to CASSLWHARGVTGCTDTQYF.